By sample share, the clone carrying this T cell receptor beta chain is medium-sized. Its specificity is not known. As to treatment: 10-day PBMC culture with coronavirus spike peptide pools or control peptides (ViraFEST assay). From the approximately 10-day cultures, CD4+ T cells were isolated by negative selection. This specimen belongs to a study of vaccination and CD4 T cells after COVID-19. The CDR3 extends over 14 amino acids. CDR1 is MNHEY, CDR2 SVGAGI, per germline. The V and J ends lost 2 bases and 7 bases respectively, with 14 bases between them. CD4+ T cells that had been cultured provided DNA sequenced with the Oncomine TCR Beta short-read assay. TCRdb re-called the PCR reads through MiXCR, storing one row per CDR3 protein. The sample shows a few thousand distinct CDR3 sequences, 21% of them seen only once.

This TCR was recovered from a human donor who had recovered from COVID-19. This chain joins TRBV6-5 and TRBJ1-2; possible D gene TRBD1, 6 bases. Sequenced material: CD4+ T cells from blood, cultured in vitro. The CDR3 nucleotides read TGTGCCAGCAGTTACGGGACATGGGGTGGTGGCTACACCTTC. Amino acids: CASSYGTWGGGYTF.